The entry that follows covers one TCR beta chain sequence. Its antigen is as yet unknown. The data belong to a study of shared clonotypes between healthy human individuals. Findings and limits, study-wide: The study drew on few donors, limiting represented genetic and exposure-history diversity. Sample collection involved blood only; tissue repertoires are likely different.

Using immunoSEQ multiplex PCR, the repertoire was profiled, and TCRdb retains in-frame clones only, with some absent. Among around 500,000 clones listed, around 80% were seen once. The V end was cut by 0 bases, the J end by 5 bases, with 11 bases between. The CDR3 totals 15 residues. Germline V CDR1 and CDR2: LNHNV, YYDKDF (reference sequence). Sequenced material: PBMCs. This receptor was taken from a woman aged 40 to 50 in good health. Some clones in this sample may be carry-over from other donors' samples. V usage is TRBV15 and J usage is TRBJ2-1, with D unresolved. DNA for the CDR3: TGTGCCACCAGCAGAGATTTGGGCCCAAACAATGAGCAGTTCTTC. Translated: CATSRDLGPNNEQFF.